Shown below are 9 T cell receptor beta chains from a single sample sequenced in a study of T-cell memory formation after mild COVID-19. TCRdb re-derived calls from the 5' RACE reads in MiXCR, one entry per CDR3 protein. The sample yields around 250,000 distinct CDR3 sequences, around a tenth seen once. The sequenced sample was PBMCs or a T cell subset sorted from them (not recorded which). The receptors stem from a man aged 18 to 29 who had mild COVID-19 (a few samples of this study predate the infection). Cell type and time point are not known.

This clonotype occurred many times. The chain is built from TRBV5-1 and TRBJ2-1, with 8 bases lining up with TRBD1. J gave up 0 bases and V 4 bases, and 6 bases lay outside the gene matches. From germline, CDR1 is SGHRS and CDR2 YFSETQ. CDR3 length: 16 residues. The CDR3 DNA reads as TGCGCCAGCAGCCTCCGGACAGGGAGCTCCTACAATGAGCAGTTCTTC. As protein: CASSLRTGSSYNEQFF.

Many counts were recorded for this clonotype. This rearrangement joins TRBV3-1 to TRBJ2-5; possible D gene TRBD1, 6 bases. The V and J ends lost 1 base and 4 bases respectively, with 10 bases between them. The CDR3 runs to 14 residues. Germline CDR1 is LGHDT and CDR2 is YNNKEL (reference sequence). The CDR3 is CASSQGRRGETQYF. CDR3 DNA sequence: TGTGCCAGCAGCCAAGGGCGCAGGGGAGAGACCCAGTACTTC.

The chain combines TRBV7-8 with TRBJ2-7; weak D call: TRBD2 (5 bases). Germline values: CDR1 SGHVS, CDR2 FQNEAQ. The CDR3 runs to 14 residues. V lost 3 bases and J 5 bases, leaving 14 bases between the germline ends. The CDR3 here is CASSFSMTGNEQYF. Written as DNA, the CDR3 is TGTGCCAGCAGCTTCAGTATGACGGGGAACGAGCAGTACTTC.

This clonotype was recorded at least ten times. The rearrangement links TRBV9 to TRBJ2-3; 10 bases align to TRBD2. Trimming cost V 4 bases and J 0 bases; bases outside gene matches: 5. Germline V gene lookup returns CDR1 SGDLS and CDR2 YYNGEE. CDR3 size: 16 residues. DNA of the CDR3: TGTGCCAGCAGCCCGGCGACTAGCGGGAGCACAGATACGCAGTATTTT. Translating gives CASSPATSGSTDTQYF.

This clonotype was found many times. J is TRBJ2-3 and V is TRBV20-1; no clear D. This CDR3 has 12 amino acids. The V end was cut by 5 bases, the J end by 2 bases, with 8 bases between. Germline CDR1 DFQATT, CDR2 SNEGSKA (reference sequence). CDR3 in DNA: TGCAGTGCTGAAAGGTCCACAGATACGCAGTATTTT. Its protein is CSAERSTDTQYF.

In its sample, this clonotype was seen a few times. CDR3 sequence: CASSPGIQPQHF. CDR3 nucleotide sequence: TGTGCCAGCTCACCAGGGATTCAGCCCCAGCATTTT. V and J are TRBV18 and TRBJ1-5, with D unclear. From germline, CDR1 is KGHSH and CDR2 LQKENI. There are 12 residues in the CDR3. Trimming stripped 2 bases from V and 6 bases from J, with 5 bases between.

This clonotype came up many times. The chain combines TRBV6-5 with TRBJ2-1; no clear D gene. Trimming shortened V by 2 bases and J by 2 bases, and 16 bases separated the two germline ends. Germline assignment: CDR1 MNHEY and CDR2 SVGAGI. The CDR3 runs 17 residues. Here the CDR3 reads CASSYVRSPGPYNEQFF. CDR3 DNA sequence: TGTGCCAGCAGTTACGTTCGCTCCCCCGGACCCTACAATGAGCAGTTCTTC.

There are many counts of this clonotype. The DNA for the CDR3 is TGTGCCAGCAGCCCCGCTGAGGGGGTAACGCGGGAGCAGTACGTC. It is translated as CASSPAEGVTREQYV. The chain uses TRBV7-8 and TRBJ2-7; D is perhaps TRBD1 (6 bases). Deletions cut 5 bases from V and 7 bases from J, with 21 bases between. This CDR3 spans 15 amino acids. CDR1 is SGHVS and CDR2 is FQNEAQ in the germline V gene.

The genes are TRBV27 and TRBJ1-6; D is undetermined. Germline V lookup: CDR1 MNHEY, CDR2 SMNVEV (reference sequence). The CDR3 has 13 residues. V lost 4 bases, J lost 9 bases, and 10 bases lay in between. CDR3 nucleotide sequence: TGTGCCAGCAGTTCTCTACTAAGTTCACCCCTCCACTTT. Translating it yields CASSSLLSSPLHF.